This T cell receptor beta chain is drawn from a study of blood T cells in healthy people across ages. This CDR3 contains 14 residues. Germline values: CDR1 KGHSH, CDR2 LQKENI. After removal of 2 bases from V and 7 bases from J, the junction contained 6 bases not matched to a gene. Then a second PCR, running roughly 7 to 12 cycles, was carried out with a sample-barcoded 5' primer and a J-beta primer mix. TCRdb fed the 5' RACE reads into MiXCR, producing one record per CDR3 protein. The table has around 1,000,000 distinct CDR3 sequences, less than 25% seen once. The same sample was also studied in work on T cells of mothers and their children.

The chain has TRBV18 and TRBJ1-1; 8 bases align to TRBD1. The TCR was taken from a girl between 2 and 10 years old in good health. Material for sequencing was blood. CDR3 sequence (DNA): TGTGCCAGCTCACCAAGGGACAGGCCCTTTGAAGCTTTCTTT. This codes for CASSPRDRPFEAFF.